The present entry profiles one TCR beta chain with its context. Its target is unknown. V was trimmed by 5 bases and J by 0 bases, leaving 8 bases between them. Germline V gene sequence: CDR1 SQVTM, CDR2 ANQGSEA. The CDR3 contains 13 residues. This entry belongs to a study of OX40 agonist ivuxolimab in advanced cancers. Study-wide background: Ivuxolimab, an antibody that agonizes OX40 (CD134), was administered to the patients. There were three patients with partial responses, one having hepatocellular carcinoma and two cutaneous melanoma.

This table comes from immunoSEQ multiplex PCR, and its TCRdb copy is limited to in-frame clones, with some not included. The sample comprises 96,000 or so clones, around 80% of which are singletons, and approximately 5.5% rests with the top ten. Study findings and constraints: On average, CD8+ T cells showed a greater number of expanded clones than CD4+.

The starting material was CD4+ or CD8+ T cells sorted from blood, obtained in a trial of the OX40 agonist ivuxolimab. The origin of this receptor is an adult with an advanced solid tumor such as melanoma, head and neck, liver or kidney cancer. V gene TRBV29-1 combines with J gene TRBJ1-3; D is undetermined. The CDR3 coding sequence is TGCAGCGTTCTGTACAACTCTGGAAACACCATATATTTT. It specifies CSVLYNSGNTIYF.